The rows below give T cell receptor beta chains drawn from one sample of a study of regulatory T cells in long-lasting Graves disease. TCRdb re-analysed the multiplex PCR reads in MiXCR, keeping a single row per CDR3 protein. The sample holds about 330,000 distinct CDR3 sequences, roughly 16% seen once. The sample was also reused in another study, on T cells in Graves' hyperthyroidism and ophthalmopathy.

This sample comprised peripheral blood mononuclear cells (PBMCs), obtained at new diagnosis, from a patient treated with antithyroid drugs. All receptors come from a woman aged 18-29 years with Graves disease. Each CDR3 is given with its conserved first and last residue. D genes are given only for firm matches. Some rows mark clone size as missing; the rest say once, few, many or name a class of expanded clone.

d_gene: TRBD1
abundance: -
v_gene: TRBV28
j_gene: TRBJ1-4
CDR3aa: CASSGGGKLFF
CDR3nt: TGTGCCAGCTCAGGAGGGGGCAAACTGTTTTTT

d_gene: TRBD1
abundance: many
v_gene: TRBV2
j_gene: TRBJ2-7
CDR3aa: CASSGQGVHEQYF
CDR3nt: TGTGCCAGCAGTGGACAGGGGGTCCACGAGCAGTACTTC

d_gene: TRBD1
abundance: -
v_gene: TRBV19
j_gene: TRBJ1-2
CDR3aa: CASRTTGVTNYGYTF
CDR3nt: TGTGCCAGTAGGACGACAGGGGTCACTAACTATGGCTACACCTTC

d_gene: TRBD2
abundance: many
v_gene: TRBV7-2
j_gene: TRBJ2-7
CDR3aa: CASSVGASGAYEQYF
CDR3nt: TGTGCCAGCAGCGTCGGGGCTAGCGGGGCCTACGAGCAGTACTTC

d_gene: TRBD1
abundance: many
v_gene: TRBV5-1
j_gene: TRBJ2-3
CDR3aa: CASRQGADTQYF
CDR3nt: TGCGCCAGCAGGCAGGGGGCAGATACGCAGTATTTT

d_gene: TRBD1
abundance: few
v_gene: TRBV19
j_gene: TRBJ1-1
CDR3aa: CASSGGAGGTRTEAFF
CDR3nt: TGTGCCAGTAGTGGGGGGGCAGGGGGTACTCGCACTGAAGCTTTCTTT

d_gene: -
abundance: -
v_gene: TRBV28
j_gene: TRBJ1-3
CDR3aa: CASCLGGALSGNTIYF
CDR3nt: TGTGCCAGCTGCCTCGGGGGGGCGCTCTCTGGAAACACCATATATTTT

d_gene: TRBD1
abundance: -
v_gene: TRBV2
j_gene: TRBJ1-1
CDR3aa: CASSLSGTGGWTEAFF
CDR3nt: TGTGCCAGCAGTTTGTCCGGGACAGGGGGTTGGACTGAAGCTTTCTTT

d_gene: -
abundance: many
v_gene: TRBV20-1
j_gene: TRBJ2-5
CDR3aa: CSARAVGAHYQETQYF
CDR3nt: TGCAGTGCTAGAGCGGTAGGAGCGCACTATCAAGAGACCCAGTACTTC

d_gene: -
abundance: many
v_gene: TRBV6-1
j_gene: TRBJ1-1
CDR3aa: CASSPSGTFRMNTEAFF
CDR3nt: TGTGCCAGCAGCCCCTCGGGGACATTCCGCATGAACACTGAAGCTTTCTTT

d_gene: -
abundance: -
v_gene: TRBV27
j_gene: TRBJ2-2
CDR3aa: CASRRRGAGELFF
CDR3nt: TGTGCCAGCAGACGACGAGGGGCCGGGGAGCTGTTTTTT